One sample yielded the 25 T cell receptor beta chains listed below, sequenced in a study of cytotoxic CD8 clonotypes in ibrutinib-treated CLL. The repertoire was sequenced with immunoSEQ multiplex PCR; TCRdb's copy has only in-frame clones and lacks some. In the table there are about 140,000 clones, approximately 75% of which are singletons. This specimen was PBMCs, taken after 12 months of ibrutinib treatment. Source of these receptors: a human donor with chronic lymphocytic leukemia.

V and J are TRBV6-5 and TRBJ1-3; no definite D call. With 3 bases removed from V and 2 bases from J, the gap between germline ends came to 8 bases. The germline CDR1 and CDR2 sequences are MNHEY and SVGAGI. This CDR3 contains 14 residues. This CDR3 reads CASSYSSTGNTIYF. CDR3 bases: TGTGCCAGCAGTTATTCGTCGACTGGAAACACCATATATTTT.

The V and J genes are TRBV9 and TRBJ2-3, with no clear D. The CDR3 contains 16 residues. Trimming stripped 0 bases from V and 1 base from J, with 12 bases between. Germline lookup yields CDR1 SGDLS and CDR2 YYNGEE. The CDR3 DNA sequence: TGTGCCAGCAGCGTAGGAGTTGGCGGCGGCACAGATACGCAGTATTTT. Its translation is CASSVGVGGGTDTQYF.

This chain connects TRBV23-1 to TRBJ1-6, with a possible D match to TRBD1 (5 bases). TRBV23-1 is an ORF for which the function is uncertain. CDR3 size: 16 residues. The V end was cut by 0 bases, the J end by 5 bases, with 11 bases between. The CDR3 is CASSQSGGPNNSPLHF. The CDR3 DNA sequence: TGCGCCAGCAGTCAATCGGGGGGACCCAATAATTCACCCCTCCACTTT.

This chain joins TRBV2 and TRBJ2-4; no clear D gene. CDR1 is SNHLY and CDR2 is FYNNEI in the germline V gene. Trimming shortened V by 0 bases and J by 0 bases, and 15 bases separated the two germline ends. The CDR3 has 18 residues. The CDR3 region is CASSEALSGLLAKNIQYF. The CDR3 DNA reads TGTGCCAGCAGTGAAGCGCTTAGTGGCCTCCTAGCCAAAAACATTCAGTACTTC. The variable domain in full, completed from reference TRBV2 and TRBJ2-4, reads EPEVTQTPSHQVTQMGQEVILRCVPISNHLYFYWYRQILGQKVEFLVSFYNNEISEKSEIFDDQFSVERPDGSNFTLKIRSTKLEDSAMYFCASSEALSGLLAKNIQYFGAGTRLSVL.

The V and J genes are TRBV20-1 and TRBJ2-7; D is unclear. The V gene lost 6 bases and the J gene lost 6 bases, with 9 bases spanning the gap. Germline V gene sequence: CDR1 DFQATT, CDR2 SNEGSKA (reference sequence). The CDR3 is 10 residues long. The CDR3 spells CSATLGEQYF. CDR3 nucleotides: TGCAGTGCAACCCTTGGCGAGCAGTACTTC.

This clone has just one count. The CDR3 region has the DNA TGTGCCAGCGCCCTGAACAGGGACAACATTCAGTACTTC. This translates into CASALNRDNIQYF. The rearrangement links TRBV7-3 to TRBJ2-4; D may be TRBD1 (6 bases). From germline, CDR1 is SGHTA and CDR2 FQGTGA. Trimming removed 8 bases at V and 7 bases at J, with 15 bases between. The CDR3 consists of 13 residues.

The V and J genes are TRBV4-2 and TRBJ2-3, with 8 bases aligning to TRBD2. Per the germline V gene, CDR1 is LGHNA and CDR2 is YNFKEQ. This CDR3 is built from 16 residues. J gave up 4 bases and V 0 bases, and 6 bases lay outside the gene matches. CDR3 loop: CASSQDASGFSDTQYF. The CDR3 region has the DNA TGTGCCAGCAGCCAAGACGCTAGCGGGTTCTCAGATACGCAGTATTTT.

This clone was detected a few times. The V call is TRBV28, the J call TRBJ2-7; TRBD1 matches at 7 bases. With 5 bases clipped from V and 9 bases from J, the junction kept 16 bases outside the gene matches. The CDR3 runs 15 residues. Germline V gene sequence: CDR1 MDHEN, CDR2 SYDVKM. CDR3 nucleotides: TGTGCCAGCAGTCTCCCCTCGACAGGGAAAGTTGGGCAGTACTTC. It codes for CASSLPSTGKVGQYF.

The chain has TRBV18 and TRBJ1-2; 9 bases line up with TRBD1. Per germline, CDR1 KGHSH and CDR2 LQKENI. Trimming cost V 0 bases and J 2 bases; bases outside gene matches: 1. The CDR3 covers 15 residues. In DNA, the CDR3 is TGTGCCAGCTCACCACCAGGGACAGGGAACTATGGCTACACCTTC. It yields the protein CASSPPGTGNYGYTF. The full variable domain, completed using reference TRBV18 and TRBJ1-2, is NAGVMQNPRHLVRRRGQEARLRCSPMKGHSHVYWYRQLPEEGLKFMVYLQKENIIDESGMPKERFSAEFPKEGPSILRIQQVVRGDSAAYFCASSPPGTGNYGYTFGSGTRLTVV.

The rearrangement links TRBV7-2 to TRBJ2-7; 9 nucleotides match TRBD1. Per the germline V gene, CDR1 is SGHTA and CDR2 is FQGNSA. The CDR3 consists of 15 residues. J gave up 6 bases and V 5 bases, and 11 bases lay outside the gene matches. The DNA of the CDR3 is TGTGCCAGCAGCGCCCGGGACAGGGTTCGTTCCGAGCAGTACTTC. Translation: CASSARDRVRSEQYF.

The CDR3, as DNA: TGTGCCAGAAGCTTGAAGGGGAGGGCAACTAATGAAAAACTGTTTTTT. As protein: CARSLKGRATNEKLFF. The chain uses TRBV5-3 and TRBJ1-4, with a possible D match to TRBD1 (5 bases). Being an ORF, TRBV5-3 has a function that is uncertain. The CDR3 spans 16 residues. Between the trimmed V and J ends, which lost 1 base and 0 bases, there was a span of 10 bases.

In this sample, this clone turned up a few times. The gene calls are TRBV25-1 and TRBJ2-1; possibly TRBD2 for D (6 bases). This CDR3 has 17 residues. In germline, CDR1 is MGHDK, CDR2 SYGVNS. The ends were cut back, 5 bases at V and 4 bases at J, with 21 bases in the middle. The CDR3 DNA reads as TGTGCCAGCAGTCCCCCCCGGGCGGCGGGAACGTACAATGAGCAGTTCTTC. Translation gives CASSPPRAAGTYNEQFF.

The gene calls are TRBV5-8 and TRBJ2-1; 8 bases fit TRBD2. The CDR3 consists of 14 residues. V was clipped by 4 bases and J by 7 bases; unmatched bases: 7. Looked up from germline, CDR1 is SGHTS and CDR2 is YDEGEE. CDR3 DNA: TGTGCCAGCAGCGGAACTAGCGGATCAAATGAGCAGTTCTTC. It codes for CASSGTSGSNEQFF.

The chain employs TRBV7-2 and TRBJ1-5, with a tentative D call TRBD1 (5 bases). The CDR3 has 16 amino acids. V lost 1 base to trimming and J lost 4 bases, with 14 bases between them. The germline V gene has CDR1 SGHTA and CDR2 FQGNSA. The CDR3 here is CASSLEHFGGNQPQHF. CDR3 in DNA: TGTGCCAGCAGCTTAGAGCATTTCGGGGGTAATCAGCCCCAGCATTTT.

The chain combines TRBV29-1 with TRBJ2-7; D possibly corresponds to TRBD1 (5 bases). CDR1 is SQVTM, CDR2 ANQGSEA, per germline. CDR3 length: 12 amino acids. Trimming removed 7 bases from V and 4 bases from J, with 14 bases in between. The CDR3 protein is CSAAPTGYEQYF. In nucleotides, the CDR3 is TGCAGCGCCGCCCCCACAGGTTACGAGCAGTACTTC.

The table lists this clone with a few counts. The rearrangement uses TRBV7-9 and TRBJ2-7; 13 nucleotides align to TRBD2. The CDR3 sequence is 14 residues long. The J segment lost 7 bases and the V segment lost 5 bases, leaving 5 bases of the junction unmatched. Germline CDR1 is SEHNR and CDR2 is FQNEAQ (reference sequence). CDR3 sequence (DNA): TGTGCCAGCAGCCCGACTAGCGGGAGGCGTGAGCAGTACTTC. The encoded protein is CASSPTSGRREQYF.

The chain recombines TRBV28 with TRBJ2-7; D remains unclear. The CDR3 sequence is 11 residues long. The germline V and J ends were trimmed by 8 bases and 3 bases, with 8 bases remaining between them. From germline, CDR1 is MDHEN and CDR2 SYDVKM. The CDR3 protein is CASGAVYEQYF. In DNA, the CDR3 is TGTGCCAGCGGTGCAGTCTACGAGCAGTACTTC.

The rearrangement uses TRBV4-1 and TRBJ2-7, with 7 bases fitting TRBD1. J was trimmed by 3 bases and V by 2 bases; bases with no gene match: 13. There are 17 residues in the CDR3. Germline CDR1 and CDR2: MGHRA and YSYEKL. CDR3 protein: CASSQILGGQSYYEQYF. CDR3 DNA sequence: TGCGCCAGCAGCCAAATTTTAGGGGGACAGAGCTACTACGAGCAGTACTTC.

The rearrangement uses TRBV7-9 and TRBJ2-7, with a weak D call TRBD2 (5 bases). There are 12 residues in the CDR3. V lost 1 base and J lost 5, with 6 bases in between. Per the germline V gene, CDR1 is SEHNR and CDR2 is FQNEAQ (reference sequence). In nucleotides, the CDR3 is TGTGCCAGCAGCTTAGGGGGAGACGAGCAGTACTTC. Its protein is CASSLGGDEQYF.

The table lists this clone with a few counts. The chain carries TRBV2 and TRBJ2-1, with TRBD2 matching over 13 bases. Germline-derived CDR1 and CDR2 are SNHLY and FYNNEI. The CDR3 sequence is 18 residues long. The V segment lost 7 bases and the J segment 8 bases; nucleotides outside the gene matches: 17. CDR3 in amino acids: CASTLTSGRARQNDEQFF. In DNA form, the CDR3 reads TGTGCCAGCACCCTAACTAGCGGGAGGGCTCGTCAAAATGATGAGCAGTTCTTC. Combining the CDR3 with reference TRBV2 and TRBJ2-1 gives the whole variable domain EPEVTQTPSHQVTQMGQEVILRCVPISNHLYFYWYRQILGQKVEFLVSFYNNEISEKSEIFDDQFSVERPDGSNFTLKIRSTKLEDSAMYFCASTLTSGRARQNDEQFFGPGTRLTVL.

This sequence joins TRBV5-1 and TRBJ1-6; the D gene is possibly TRBD1 (6 bases). Between the trimmed V and J ends, which lost 4 bases and 7 bases, there was a span of 15 bases. The CDR3 loop spans 15 amino acids. The V gene's germline CDR1 is SGHRS and CDR2 YFSETQ. CDR3 nucleotide sequence: TGCGCCAGCAGCCCGGTACAGGGCTCCAATTCACCCCTCCACTTT. Translated, it gives CASSPVQGSNSPLHF.

The chain recombines TRBV5-1 with TRBJ2-7, with 11 positions matching TRBD2. CDR3 size: 16 residues. Germline V lookup: CDR1 SGHRS, CDR2 YFSETQ. V lost 0 bases and J lost 2; bases outside the gene matches: 4. Here the CDR3 DNA reads TGCGCCAGCAGCTTGGCCGTGACTAGCGGGGCCTACGAGCAGTACTTC. Translated, it gives CASSLAVTSGAYEQYF.

V usage is TRBV5-1 and J usage is TRBJ2-7; no definite D call. The CDR3 spans 14 residues. Trimming removed 2 bases at V and 1 base at J, with 10 bases between. Germline CDR1 SGHRS, CDR2 YFSETQ. The CDR3: CASSFPWASYEQYF. For the CDR3, the DNA is TGCGCCAGCAGCTTCCCCTGGGCTTCCTACGAGCAGTACTTC.

This clone was picked up a small number of times. V and J are TRBV19 and TRBJ1-5; D uncertain. The CDR3 loop spans 13 amino acids. CDR1 LNHDA and CDR2 SQIVND come from the germline V gene (reference sequence). V gave up 0 bases and J gave up 5 bases, with 5 bases separating them. The CDR3 protein is CASSIDRDQPQHF. The DNA of the CDR3 is TGTGCCAGTAGTATAGATAGGGATCAGCCCCAGCATTTT.

This clone was recorded only once. The chain employs TRBV18 and TRBJ2-7, with TRBD2 matching over 8 bases. Germline CDR1 KGHSH, CDR2 LQKENI. CDR3 length: 15 residues. The V segment lost 3 bases and the J segment 1 base; nucleotides outside the gene matches: 5. The CDR3 DNA is TGTGCCAGCTCACCTAACGGACTAGCATCCTACGAGCAGTACTTC. Protein: CASSPNGLASYEQYF.